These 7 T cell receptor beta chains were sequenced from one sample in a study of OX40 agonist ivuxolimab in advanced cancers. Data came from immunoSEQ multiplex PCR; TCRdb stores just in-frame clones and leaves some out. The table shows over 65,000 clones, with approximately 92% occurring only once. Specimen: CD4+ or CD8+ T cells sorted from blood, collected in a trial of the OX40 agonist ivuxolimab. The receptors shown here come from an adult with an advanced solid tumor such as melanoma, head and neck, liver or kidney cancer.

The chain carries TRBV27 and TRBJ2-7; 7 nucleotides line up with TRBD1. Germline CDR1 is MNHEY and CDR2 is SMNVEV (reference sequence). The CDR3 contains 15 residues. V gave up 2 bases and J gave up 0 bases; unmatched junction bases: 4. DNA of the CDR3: TGTGCCAGCAGTTTAGGGACAGACTACTCCTACGAGCAGTACTTC. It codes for CASSLGTDYSYEQYF.

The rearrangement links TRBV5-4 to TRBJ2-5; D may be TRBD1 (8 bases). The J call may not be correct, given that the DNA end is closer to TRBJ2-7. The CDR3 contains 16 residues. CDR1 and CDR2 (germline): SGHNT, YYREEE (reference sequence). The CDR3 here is CASSWGGQATTYEQYF. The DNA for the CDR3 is TGTGCCAGCAGCTGGGGGGGACAGGCAACCACCTACGAGCAGTACTTC.

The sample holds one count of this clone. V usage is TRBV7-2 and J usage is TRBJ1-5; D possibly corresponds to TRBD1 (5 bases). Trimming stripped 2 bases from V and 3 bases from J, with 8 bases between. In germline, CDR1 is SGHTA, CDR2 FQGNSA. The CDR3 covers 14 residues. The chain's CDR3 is CASSLTGANQPQHF. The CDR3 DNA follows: TGTGCCAGCAGCTTAACTGGGGCCAATCAGCCCCAGCATTTT. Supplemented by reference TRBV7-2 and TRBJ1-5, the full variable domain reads GAGVSQSPSNKVTEKGKDVELRCDPISGHTALYWYRQSLGQGLEFLIYFQGNSAPDKSGLPSDRFSAERTGGSVSTLTIQRTQQEDSAVYLCASSLTGANQPQHFGDGTRLSIL.

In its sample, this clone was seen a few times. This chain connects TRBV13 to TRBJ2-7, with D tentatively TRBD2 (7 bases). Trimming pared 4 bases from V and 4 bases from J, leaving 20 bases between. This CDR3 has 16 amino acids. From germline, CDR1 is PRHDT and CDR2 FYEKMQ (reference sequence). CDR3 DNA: TGTGCCAGCAGCTCAAACCCGGGGGGCTTTTTGTACGAGCAGTACTTC. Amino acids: CASSSNPGGFLYEQYF.

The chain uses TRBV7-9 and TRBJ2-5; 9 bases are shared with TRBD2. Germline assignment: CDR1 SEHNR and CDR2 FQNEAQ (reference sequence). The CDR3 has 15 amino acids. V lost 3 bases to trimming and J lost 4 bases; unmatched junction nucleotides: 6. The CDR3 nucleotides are TGTGCCAGCAGCTTGTTAGCGGGAGCAGGAGAGACCCAGTACTTC. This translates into CASSLLAGAGETQYF.

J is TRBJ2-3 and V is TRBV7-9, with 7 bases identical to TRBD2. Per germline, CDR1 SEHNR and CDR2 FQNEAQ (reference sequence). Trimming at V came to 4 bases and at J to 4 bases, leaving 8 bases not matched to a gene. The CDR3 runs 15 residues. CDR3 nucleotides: TGTGCCAGCAGCTCAGGACTAGTAGTAGCAGATACGCAGTATTTT. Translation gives CASSSGLVVADTQYF.

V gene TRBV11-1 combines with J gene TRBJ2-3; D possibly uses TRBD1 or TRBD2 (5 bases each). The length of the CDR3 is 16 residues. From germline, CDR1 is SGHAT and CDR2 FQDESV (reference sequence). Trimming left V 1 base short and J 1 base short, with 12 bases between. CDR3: CASSLVPGTGTDTQYF. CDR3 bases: TGTGCCAGCAGCTTAGTACCGGGGACGGGCACAGATACGCAGTATTTT.